This TCR beta chain came from a study of blood T cell repertoires in COVID-19. Overall study context: Sites in the United States, Italy and Spain provided acute and convalescent COVID-19 samples.

Data came from immunoSEQ multiplex PCR; TCRdb stores just in-frame clones and leaves some out. The profile shows about 100,000 clones, around 75% of them singletons. J lost 7 bases, V lost 0 bases, and 9 bases had no gene match. The CDR3 is 15 residues long. Germline CDR1 SGHRS, CDR2 YFSETQ. Sequenced material: peripheral blood. The gene calls are TRBV5-1 and TRBJ2-7; 8 bases line up with TRBD2. The receptor was derived from a human donor in a cohort sampled during active COVID-19. The CDR3 sequence: CASSLDLAGPGEQYF. CDR3 DNA: TGCGCCAGCAGCTTGGACCTAGCGGGCCCTGGTGAGCAGTACTTC. Supplemented by reference TRBV5-1 and TRBJ2-7, the full variable domain reads KAGVTQTPRYLIKTRGQQVTLSCSPISGHRSVSWYQQTPGQGLQFLFEYFSETQRNKGNFPGRFSGRQFSNSRSEMNVSTLELGDSALYLCASSLDLAGPGEQYFGPGTRLTVT.